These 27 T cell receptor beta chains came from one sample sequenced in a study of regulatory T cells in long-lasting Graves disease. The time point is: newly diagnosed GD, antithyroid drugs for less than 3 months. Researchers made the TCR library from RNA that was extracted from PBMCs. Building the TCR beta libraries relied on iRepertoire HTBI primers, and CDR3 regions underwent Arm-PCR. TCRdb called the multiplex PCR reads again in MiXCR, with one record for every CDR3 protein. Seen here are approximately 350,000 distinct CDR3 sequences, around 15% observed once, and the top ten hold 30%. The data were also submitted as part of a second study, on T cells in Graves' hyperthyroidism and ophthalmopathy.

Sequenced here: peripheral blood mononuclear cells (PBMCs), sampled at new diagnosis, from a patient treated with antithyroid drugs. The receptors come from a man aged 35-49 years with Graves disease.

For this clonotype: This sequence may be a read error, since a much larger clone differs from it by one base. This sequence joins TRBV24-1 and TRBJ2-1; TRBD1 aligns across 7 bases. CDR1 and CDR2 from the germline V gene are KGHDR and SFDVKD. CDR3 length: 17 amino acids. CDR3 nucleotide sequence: TGTGCCGCCAGTGATATTACACAGGGGAGCTCCTACAATGAGCAGTTCTTC. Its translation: CAASDITQGSSYNEQFF.

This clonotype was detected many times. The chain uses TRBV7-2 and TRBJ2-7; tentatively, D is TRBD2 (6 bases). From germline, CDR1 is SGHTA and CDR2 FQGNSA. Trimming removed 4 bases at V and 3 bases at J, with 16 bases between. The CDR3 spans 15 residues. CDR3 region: CASSSFAGSDYEQYF. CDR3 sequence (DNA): TGTGCCAGCAGCTCCTTTGCGGGGTCCGACTACGAGCAGTACTTC.

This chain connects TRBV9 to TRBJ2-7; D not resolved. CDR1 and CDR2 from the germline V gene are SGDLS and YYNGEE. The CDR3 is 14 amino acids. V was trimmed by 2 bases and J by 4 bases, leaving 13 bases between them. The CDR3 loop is CASSVSLDQYEQYF. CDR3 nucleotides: TGTGCCAGCAGCGTTAGCCTGGACCAGTACGAGCAGTACTTC.

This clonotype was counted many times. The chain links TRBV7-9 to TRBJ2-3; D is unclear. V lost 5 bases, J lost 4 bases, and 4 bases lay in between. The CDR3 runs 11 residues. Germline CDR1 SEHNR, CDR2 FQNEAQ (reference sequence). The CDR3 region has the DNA TGTGCCAGCAGCCGAGCAGATACGCAGTATTTT. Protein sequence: CASSRADTQYF.

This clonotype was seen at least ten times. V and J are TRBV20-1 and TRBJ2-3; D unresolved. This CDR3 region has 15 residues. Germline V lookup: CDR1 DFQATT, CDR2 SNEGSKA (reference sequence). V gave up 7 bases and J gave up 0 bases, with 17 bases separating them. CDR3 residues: CSGYTQDGSTDTQYF. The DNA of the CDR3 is TGCAGTGGCTATACCCAGGACGGAAGCACAGATACGCAGTATTTT.

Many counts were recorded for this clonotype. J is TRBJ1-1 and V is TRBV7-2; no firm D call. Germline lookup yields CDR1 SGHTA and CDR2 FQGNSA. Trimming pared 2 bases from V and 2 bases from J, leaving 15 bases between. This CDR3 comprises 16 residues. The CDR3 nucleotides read TGTGCCAGCAGCTTACTTGGAGCCGGGCTAAACACTGAAGCTTTCTTT. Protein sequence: CASSLLGAGLNTEAFF.

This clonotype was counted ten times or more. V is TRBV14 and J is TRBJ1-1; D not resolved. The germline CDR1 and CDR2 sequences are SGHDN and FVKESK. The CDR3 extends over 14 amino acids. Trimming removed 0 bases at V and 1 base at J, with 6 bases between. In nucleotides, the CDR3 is TGTGCCAGCAGCCAAGATGTATGGAACACTGAAGCTTTCTTT. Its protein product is CASSQDVWNTEAFF.

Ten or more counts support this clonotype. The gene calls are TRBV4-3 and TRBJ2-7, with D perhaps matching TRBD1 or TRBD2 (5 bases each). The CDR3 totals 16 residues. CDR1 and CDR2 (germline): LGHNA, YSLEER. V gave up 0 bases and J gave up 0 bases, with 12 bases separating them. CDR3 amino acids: CASSQDLGASSYEQYF. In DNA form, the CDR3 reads TGCGCCAGCAGCCAAGATCTCGGGGCGAGCTCCTACGAGCAGTACTTC.

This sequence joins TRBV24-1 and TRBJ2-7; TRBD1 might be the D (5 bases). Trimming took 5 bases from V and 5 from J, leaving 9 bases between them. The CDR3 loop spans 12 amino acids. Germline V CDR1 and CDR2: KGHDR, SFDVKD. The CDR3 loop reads CATSAWGDEQYF. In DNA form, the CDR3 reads TGTGCCACCAGTGCGTGGGGCGACGAGCAGTACTTC.

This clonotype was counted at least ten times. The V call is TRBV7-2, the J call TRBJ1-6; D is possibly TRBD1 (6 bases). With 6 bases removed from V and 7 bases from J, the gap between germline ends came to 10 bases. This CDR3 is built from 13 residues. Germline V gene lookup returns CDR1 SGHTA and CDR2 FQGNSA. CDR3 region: CASSYQGNSPLHF. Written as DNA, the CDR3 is TGTGCCAGCAGTTACCAGGGGAATTCACCCCTCCACTTT.

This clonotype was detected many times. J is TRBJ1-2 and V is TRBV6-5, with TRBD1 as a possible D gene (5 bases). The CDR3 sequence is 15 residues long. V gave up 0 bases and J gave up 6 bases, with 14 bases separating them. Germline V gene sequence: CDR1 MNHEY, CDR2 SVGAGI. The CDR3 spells CASSYSLQAANGYTF. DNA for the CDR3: TGTGCCAGCAGTTACTCCTTACAGGCTGCCAATGGCTACACCTTC.

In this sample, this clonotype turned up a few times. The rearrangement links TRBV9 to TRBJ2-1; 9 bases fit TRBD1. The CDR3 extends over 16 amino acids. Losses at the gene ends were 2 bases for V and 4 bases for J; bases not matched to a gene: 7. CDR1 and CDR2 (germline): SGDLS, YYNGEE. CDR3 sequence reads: CASSVGHGTGYNEQFF. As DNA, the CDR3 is TGTGCCAGCAGCGTGGGCCACGGGACAGGGTACAATGAGCAGTTCTTC. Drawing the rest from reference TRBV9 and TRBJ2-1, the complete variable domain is DSGVTQTPKHLITATGQRVTLRCSPRSGDLSVYWYQQSLDQGLQFLIQYYNGEERAKGNILERFSAQQFPDLHSELNLSSLELGDSALYFCASSVGHGTGYNEQFFGPGTRLTVL.

The CDR3 loop is CASSVVGQRQSTDTQYF. CDR3 sequence (DNA): TGTGCCAGCAGCGTAGTCGGCCAGCGGCAATCCACAGATACGCAGTATTTT. V is TRBV9 and J is TRBJ2-3; the D gene is possibly TRBD2 (5 bases). Trimming left V 0 bases short and J 2 bases short, with 16 bases between. Germline V gene sequence: CDR1 SGDLS, CDR2 YYNGEE. The CDR3 runs to 17 residues.

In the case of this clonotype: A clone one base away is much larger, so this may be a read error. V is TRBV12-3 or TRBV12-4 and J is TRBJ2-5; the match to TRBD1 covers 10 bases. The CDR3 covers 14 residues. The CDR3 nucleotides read TGTGCCAGCAGTTTAGGGGACAGGGGAGAGACCCGGTACTTC. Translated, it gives CASSLGDRGETRYF.

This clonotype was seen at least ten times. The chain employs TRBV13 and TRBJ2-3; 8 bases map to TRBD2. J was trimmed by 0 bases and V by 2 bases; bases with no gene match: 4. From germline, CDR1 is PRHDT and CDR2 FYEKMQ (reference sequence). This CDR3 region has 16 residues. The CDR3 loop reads CASSLTGGRSTDTQYF. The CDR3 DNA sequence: TGTGCCAGCAGCTTAACGGGGGGGCGGAGCACAGATACGCAGTATTTT.

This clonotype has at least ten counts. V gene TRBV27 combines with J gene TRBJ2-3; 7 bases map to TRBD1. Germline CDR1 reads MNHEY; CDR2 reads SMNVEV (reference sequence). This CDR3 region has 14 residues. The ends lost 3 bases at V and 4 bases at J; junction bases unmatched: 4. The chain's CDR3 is CASSFGTVADTQYF. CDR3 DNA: TGTGCCAGCAGTTTCGGGACAGTAGCAGATACGCAGTATTTT.

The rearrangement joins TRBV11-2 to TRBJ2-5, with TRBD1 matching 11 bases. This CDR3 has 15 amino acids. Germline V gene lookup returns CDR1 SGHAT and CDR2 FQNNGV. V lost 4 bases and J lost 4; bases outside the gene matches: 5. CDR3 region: CASSSRTGGAETQYF. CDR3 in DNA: TGTGCCAGCAGCTCGAGGACAGGGGGCGCAGAGACCCAGTACTTC.

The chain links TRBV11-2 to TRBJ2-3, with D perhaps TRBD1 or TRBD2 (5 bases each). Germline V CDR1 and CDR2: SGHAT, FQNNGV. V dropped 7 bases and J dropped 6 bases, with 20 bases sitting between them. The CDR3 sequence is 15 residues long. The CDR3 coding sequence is TGTGCCAGCACTTCCGCGAGGGGCCATCGTGATACGCAGTATTTT. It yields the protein CASTSARGHRDTQYF. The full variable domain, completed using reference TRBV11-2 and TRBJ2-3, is EAGVAQSPRYKIIEKRQSVAFWCNPISGHATLYWYQQILGQGPKLLIQFQNNGVVDDSQLPKDRFSAERLKGVDSTLKIQPAKLEDSAVYLCASTSARGHRDTQYFGPGTRLTVL.

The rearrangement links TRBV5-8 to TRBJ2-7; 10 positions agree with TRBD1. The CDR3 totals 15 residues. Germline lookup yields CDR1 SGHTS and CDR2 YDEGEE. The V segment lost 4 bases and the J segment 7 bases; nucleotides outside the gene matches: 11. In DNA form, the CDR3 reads TGTGCCAGCAGCACCGCCGGGACAGGGGTCGGGGAGCAGTACTTC. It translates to CASSTAGTGVGEQYF.

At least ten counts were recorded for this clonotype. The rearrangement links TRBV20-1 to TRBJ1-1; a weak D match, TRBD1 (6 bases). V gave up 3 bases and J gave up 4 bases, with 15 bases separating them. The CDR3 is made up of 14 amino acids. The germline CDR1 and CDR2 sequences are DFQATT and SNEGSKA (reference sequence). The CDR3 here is CSASLQGIGTEAFF. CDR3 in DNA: TGCAGTGCTAGTCTCCAGGGGATTGGCACTGAAGCTTTCTTT.

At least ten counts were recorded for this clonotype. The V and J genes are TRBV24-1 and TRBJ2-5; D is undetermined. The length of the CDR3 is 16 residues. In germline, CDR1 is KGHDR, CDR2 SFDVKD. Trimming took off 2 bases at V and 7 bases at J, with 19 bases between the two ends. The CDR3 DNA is TGTGCCACCAGTGATTCCCATGATCGGGTGGATCGGACCCAGTACTTC. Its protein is CATSDSHDRVDRTQYF.

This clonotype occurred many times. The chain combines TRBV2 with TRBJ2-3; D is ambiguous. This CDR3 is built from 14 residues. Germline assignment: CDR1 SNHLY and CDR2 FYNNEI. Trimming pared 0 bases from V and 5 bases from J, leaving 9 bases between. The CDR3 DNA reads TGTGCCAGCAGTGAAGCGACCGCCAGAGATACGCAGTATTTT. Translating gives CASSEATARDTQYF.

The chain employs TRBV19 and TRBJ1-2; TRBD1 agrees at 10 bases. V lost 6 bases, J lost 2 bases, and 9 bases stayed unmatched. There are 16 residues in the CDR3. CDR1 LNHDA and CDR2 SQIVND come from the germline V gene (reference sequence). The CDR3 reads CASRRQGARGNYGYTF. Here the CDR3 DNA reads TGTGCCAGTAGGAGACAGGGGGCGCGAGGAAACTATGGCTACACCTTC. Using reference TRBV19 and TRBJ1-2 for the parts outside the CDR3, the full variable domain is DGGITQSPKYLFRKEGQNVTLSCEQNLNHDAMYWYRQDPGQGLRLIYYSQIVNDFQKGDIAEGYSVSREKKESFPLTVTSAQKNPTAFYLCASRRQGARGNYGYTFGSGTRLTVV.

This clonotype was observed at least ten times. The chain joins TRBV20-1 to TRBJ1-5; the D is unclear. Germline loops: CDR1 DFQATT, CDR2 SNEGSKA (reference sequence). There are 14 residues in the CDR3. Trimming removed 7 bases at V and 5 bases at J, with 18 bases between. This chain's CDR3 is CSGAPGEGYQPQHF. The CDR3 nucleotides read TGCAGTGGGGCCCCCGGGGAGGGTTATCAGCCCCAGCATTTT.

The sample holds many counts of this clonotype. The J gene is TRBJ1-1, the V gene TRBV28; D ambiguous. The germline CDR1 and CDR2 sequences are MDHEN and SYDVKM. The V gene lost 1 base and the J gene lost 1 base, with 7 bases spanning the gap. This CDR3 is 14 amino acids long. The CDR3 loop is CASSLFQENTEAFF. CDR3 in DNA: TGTGCCAGCAGTTTATTCCAGGAGAACACTGAAGCTTTCTTT.

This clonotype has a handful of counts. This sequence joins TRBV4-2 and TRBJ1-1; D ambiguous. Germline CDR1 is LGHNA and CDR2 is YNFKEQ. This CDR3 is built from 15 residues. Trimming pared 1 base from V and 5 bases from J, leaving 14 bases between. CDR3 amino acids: CASSQAGFLGTEAFF. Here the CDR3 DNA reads TGTGCCAGCAGCCAAGCGGGCTTCCTGGGGACTGAAGCTTTCTTT.

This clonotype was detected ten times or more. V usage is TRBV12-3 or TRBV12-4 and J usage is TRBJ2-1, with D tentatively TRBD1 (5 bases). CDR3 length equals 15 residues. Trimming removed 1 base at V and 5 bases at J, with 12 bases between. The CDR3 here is CASSLGTRFNNEQFF. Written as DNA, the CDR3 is TGTGCCAGCAGTTTAGGGACACGCTTCAACAATGAGCAGTTCTTC.